A single sample is the source of the 11 T cell receptor beta chains below, sequenced in a study of cytomegalovirus exposure and HLA in healthy donors. Vbeta (60) and Jbeta (13) primers were used in the PCR. The table came from immunoSEQ multiplex PCR; TCRdb's copy has only in-frame clones and leaves some out. The repertoire holds 75,000 to 95,000 clones, with approximately 69% as singletons. The sequencing input was PBMCs. All receptors come from a woman in her 50s in good health and CMV-seropositive.

V and J are TRBV4-2 and TRBJ2-3, with 13 nucleotides matching TRBD2. The CDR3 covers 15 residues. J gave up 7 bases and V 6 bases, and 7 bases lay outside the gene matches. Germline lookup yields CDR1 LGHNA and CDR2 YNFKEQ. CDR3 loop: CASSWTSGGPYTQYF. In nucleotides, the CDR3 is TGTGCCAGCAGTTGGACTAGCGGGGGACCTTATACGCAGTATTTT.

The CDR3 sequence: CASSPGINEKLFF. The CDR3 nucleotides read TGTGCCAGCTCACCCGGGATTAATGAAAAACTGTTTTTT. The genes are TRBV18 and TRBJ1-4; no clear D gene. The CDR3 totals 13 residues. Trimming pared 3 bases from V and 4 bases from J, leaving 6 bases between. The germline gives CDR1 KGHSH, CDR2 LQKENI.

V usage is TRBV29-1 and J usage is TRBJ2-5; 7 bases fit TRBD1. The J segment lost 1 base and the V segment lost 7 bases, leaving 3 bases of the junction unmatched. This CDR3 comprises 12 residues. Germline values: CDR1 SQVTM, CDR2 ANQGSEA. DNA for the CDR3: TGCAGCGGGGGACAGCTCCAAGAGACCCAGTACTTC. This gives the protein CSGGQLQETQYF.

This clone appeared a few times. The rearrangement links TRBV13 to TRBJ2-2; 8 positions agree with TRBD1. CDR1 PRHDT and CDR2 FYEKMQ come from the germline V gene (reference sequence). With 4 bases clipped from V and 4 bases from J, the junction kept 2 bases outside the gene matches. The CDR3 length is 14 residues. The CDR3 sequence: CASSSRGPTGELFF. CDR3 bases: TGTGCCAGCAGCTCCAGGGGGCCCACCGGGGAGCTGTTTTTT.

The rearrangement joins TRBV4-3 to TRBJ1-1, with a possible D match to TRBD1 (5 bases). CDR3 length: 14 amino acids. Germline V lookup: CDR1 LGHNA, CDR2 YSLEER. Trimming pared 0 bases from V and 1 base from J, leaving 6 bases between. CDR3 loop: CASSQEGPNTEAFF. The CDR3 DNA reads TGCGCCAGCAGCCAAGAGGGGCCGAACACTGAAGCTTTCTTT.

The chain carries TRBV4-3 and TRBJ2-2; TRBD2 agrees at 7 bases. This CDR3 region has 14 residues. J was trimmed by 7 bases and V by 8 bases; bases with no gene match: 10. Germline V CDR1 and CDR2: LGHNA, YSLEER. The CDR3 DNA reads as TGCGCCAGCGCCCCTTTGGGGGGGGACGGGGAGCTGTTTTTT. This sequence encodes CASAPLGGDGELFF.

For the CDR3, the DNA is TGTGCCAGCAGCGGACAGGGGGCGGGTGAAAAACTGTTTTTT. This sequence encodes CASSGQGAGEKLFF. This chain links TRBV9 with TRBJ1-4; the match to TRBD1 covers 10 bases. This CDR3 contains 14 residues. V dropped 3 bases and J dropped 7; count of bases not matched to a gene: 3. Germline V gives CDR1 SGDLS, CDR2 YYNGEE.

The rearrangement joins TRBV9 to TRBJ2-5; 7 nucleotides line up with TRBD2. J was trimmed by 5 bases and V by 0 bases; bases with no gene match: 4. Germline-derived CDR1 and CDR2 are SGDLS and YYNGEE. CDR3 length equals 14 residues. CDR3: CASSVGGGWETQYF. In nucleotides, the CDR3 is TGTGCCAGCAGCGTAGGGGGGGGTTGGGAGACCCAGTACTTC.

As for this clone: This CDR3 is also generated by other DNA sequences in the sample. The V gene is TRBV6-5, the J gene TRBJ2-7; 9 bases map to TRBD1. With V trimmed by 5 bases and J by 4 bases, 6 bases remained unmatched. Germline V gene data show CDR1 as MNHEY and CDR2 as SVGAGI. The CDR3 spans 14 residues. The CDR3 DNA reads TGTGCCAGCAGTGCCGGGACAGGGATTTACGAGCAGTACTTC. This translates into CASSAGTGIYEQYF.

The chain joins TRBV18 to TRBJ2-7; 10 bases agree with TRBD2. Germline lookup yields CDR1 KGHSH and CDR2 LQKENI. Germline trimming cut 1 base from V and 3 bases from J; bases unmatched to any gene: 3. The CDR3 sequence is 15 residues long. CDR3 nucleotides: TGTGCCAGCTCACCACTCGGGACTAGCGTCTACGAGCAGTACTTC. This gives the protein CASSPLGTSVYEQYF.

The chain employs TRBV7-9 and TRBJ1-1; D not certain. CDR1 and CDR2 (germline): SEHNR, FQNEAQ (reference sequence). Between the trimmed V and J ends, which lost 1 base and 4 bases, there was a span of 10 bases. The CDR3 runs 14 residues. The CDR3 loop is CASSLGLEGTEAFF. CDR3 coding DNA: TGTGCCAGCAGCTTAGGACTGGAGGGCACTGAAGCTTTCTTT. Complete variable domain (other parts from reference TRBV7-9 and TRBJ1-1): DTGVSQNPRHKITKRGQNVTFRCDPISEHNRLYWYRQTLGQGPEFLTYFQNEAQLEKSRLLSDRFSAERPKGSFSTLEIQRTEQGDSAMYLCASSLGLEGTEAFFGQGTRLTVV.